This T cell receptor (beta chain) was recorded in a study of high-grade serous ovarian cancer treatment subgroups. Study information: Mean per sample: approximately 13,000 reads, just under 7,500 unique TCR beta rearrangements.

Repertoires were generated with immunoSEQ multiplex PCR, while TCRdb's copy carries only in-frame clones and drops some. In the table there are over a thousand clones, over 75% of which are singletons. Points from the study as a whole: Only CDR3 was analyzed; CDR1 and CDR2 were not.

In regard to this clone: Antigen specificity is unknown.

Tumor samples were obtained before definitive surgery or chemotherapy. Sequencing input: tumor tissue. This TCR was recovered from a human donor with high-grade serous ovarian cancer.

The CDR3 nucleotides are TGCGCCAGCAGTTTCTCCGGGACAGGGGAATCTTACGAGCAGTACTTC. This codes for CASSFSGTGESYEQYF. The gene calls are TRBV4-3 and TRBJ2-7, with 10 bases identical to TRBD1. The V gene's germline CDR1 is LGHNA and CDR2 YSLEER. CDR3 size: 16 residues. The J segment lost 4 bases and the V segment lost 6 bases, leaving 12 bases of the junction unmatched.